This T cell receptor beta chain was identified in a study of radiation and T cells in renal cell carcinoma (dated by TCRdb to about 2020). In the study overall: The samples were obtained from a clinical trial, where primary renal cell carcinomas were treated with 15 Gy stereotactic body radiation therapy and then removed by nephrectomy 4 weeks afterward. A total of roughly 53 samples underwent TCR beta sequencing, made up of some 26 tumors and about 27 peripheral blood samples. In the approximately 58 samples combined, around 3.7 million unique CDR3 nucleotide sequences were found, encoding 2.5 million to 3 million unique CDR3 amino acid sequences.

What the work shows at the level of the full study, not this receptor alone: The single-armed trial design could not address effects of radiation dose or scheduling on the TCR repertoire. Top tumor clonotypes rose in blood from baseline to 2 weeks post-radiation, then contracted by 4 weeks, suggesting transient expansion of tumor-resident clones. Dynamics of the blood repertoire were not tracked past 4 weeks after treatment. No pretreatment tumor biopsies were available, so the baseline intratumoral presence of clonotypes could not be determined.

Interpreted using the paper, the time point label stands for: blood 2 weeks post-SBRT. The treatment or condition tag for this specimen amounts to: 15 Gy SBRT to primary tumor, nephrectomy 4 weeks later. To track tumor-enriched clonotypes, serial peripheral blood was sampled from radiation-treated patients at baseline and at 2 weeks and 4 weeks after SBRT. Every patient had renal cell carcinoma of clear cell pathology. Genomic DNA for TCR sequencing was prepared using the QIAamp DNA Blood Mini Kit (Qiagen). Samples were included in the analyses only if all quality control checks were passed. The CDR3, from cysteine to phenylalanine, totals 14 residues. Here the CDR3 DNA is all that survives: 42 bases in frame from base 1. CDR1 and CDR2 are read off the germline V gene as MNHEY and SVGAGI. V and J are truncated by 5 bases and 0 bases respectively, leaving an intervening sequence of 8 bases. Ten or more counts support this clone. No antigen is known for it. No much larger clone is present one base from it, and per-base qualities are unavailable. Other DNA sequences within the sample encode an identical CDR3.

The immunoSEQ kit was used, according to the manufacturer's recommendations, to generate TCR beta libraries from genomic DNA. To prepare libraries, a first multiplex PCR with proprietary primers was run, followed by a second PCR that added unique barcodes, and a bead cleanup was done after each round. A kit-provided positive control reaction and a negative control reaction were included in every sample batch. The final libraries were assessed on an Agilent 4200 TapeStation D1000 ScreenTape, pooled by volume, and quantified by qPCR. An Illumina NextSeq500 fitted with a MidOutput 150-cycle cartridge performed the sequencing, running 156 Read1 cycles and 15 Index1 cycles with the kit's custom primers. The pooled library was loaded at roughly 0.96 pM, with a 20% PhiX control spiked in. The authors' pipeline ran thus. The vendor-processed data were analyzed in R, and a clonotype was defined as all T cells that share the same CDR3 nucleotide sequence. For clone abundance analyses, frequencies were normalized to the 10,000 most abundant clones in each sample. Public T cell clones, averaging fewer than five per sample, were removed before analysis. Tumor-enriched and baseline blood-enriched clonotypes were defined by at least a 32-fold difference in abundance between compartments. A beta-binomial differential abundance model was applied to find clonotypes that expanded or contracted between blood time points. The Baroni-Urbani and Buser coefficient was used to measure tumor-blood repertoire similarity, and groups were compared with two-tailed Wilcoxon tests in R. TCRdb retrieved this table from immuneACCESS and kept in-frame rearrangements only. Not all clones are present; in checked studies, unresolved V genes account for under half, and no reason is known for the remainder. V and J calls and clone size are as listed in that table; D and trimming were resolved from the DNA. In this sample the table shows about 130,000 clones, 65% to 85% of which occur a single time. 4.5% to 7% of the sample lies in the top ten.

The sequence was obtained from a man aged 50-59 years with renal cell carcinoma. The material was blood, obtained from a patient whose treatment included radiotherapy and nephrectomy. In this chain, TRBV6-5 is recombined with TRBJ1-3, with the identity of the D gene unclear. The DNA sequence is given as TGTGCCAGCAGTCTTCTGAGCTCTGGAAACACCATATATTTT. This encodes CASSLLSSGNTIYF.